Following are 27 T cell receptor beta chains from one sample sequenced in a study of blood T cell repertoires in COVID-19. Clones were read by immunoSEQ multiplex PCR, and TCRdb kept only the in-frame ones, dropping some. The sample includes over 85,000 clones, about 70% of them seen just once. The specimen sequenced was peripheral blood. These receptors all come from a woman aged 55-69 years with acute or convalescent COVID-19.

CDR3 sequence (DNA): TGTGCCAGCACCCTCCCCGGGGACGAGCAGTACTTC. Encoded protein: CASTLPGDEQYF. The rearrangement links TRBV12-3 or TRBV12-4 to TRBJ2-7, with D tentatively TRBD2 (5 bases). The CDR3 runs to 12 residues. V lost 7 bases, J lost 5 bases, and 12 bases lay in between.

The chain recombines TRBV5-6 with TRBJ1-2; tentative D call: TRBD1 (6 bases). The V end lost 2 bases, the J end lost 8 bases, and 7 bases lay between the germline ends. The CDR3 runs 11 residues. Per germline, CDR1 SGHDT and CDR2 YYEEEE. The CDR3 spells CASSFRGGYTF. For the CDR3, the DNA is TGTGCCAGCAGCTTTAGGGGGGGCTACACCTTC.

The J gene is TRBJ2-7, the V gene TRBV30; 9 bases fit TRBD1. The CDR3 totals 12 residues. Germline loops: CDR1 GTSNPN, CDR2 SVGIG (reference sequence). Trimming took 1 base from V and 6 from J; bases not matched to a gene: 1. CDR3 residues: CAWSAQGAEQYF. CDR3 sequence (DNA): TGTGCCTGGAGTGCACAGGGGGCCGAGCAGTACTTC. The entire variable domain, with the rest obtained from reference TRBV30 and TRBJ2-7, is as follows: SQTIHQWPATLVQPVGSPLSLECTVEGTSNPNLYWYRQAAGRGLQLLFYSVGIGQISSEVPQNLSASRPQDRQFILSSKKLLLSDSGFYLCAWSAQGAEQYFGPGTRLTVT.

The V and J genes are TRBV7-2 and TRBJ2-3; 13 bases are shared with TRBD2. CDR3 length equals 17 residues. Germline V gene lookup returns CDR1 SGHTA and CDR2 FQGNSA. Losses at the gene ends were 5 bases for V and 2 bases for J; bases not matched to a gene: 7. The DNA for the CDR3 is TGTGCCAGCAGCCCGCGGACTAGCGGGGGCTTCACAGATACGCAGTATTTT. This sequence encodes CASSPRTSGGFTDTQYF.

This clone was counted between two and nine times. In the same sample, other DNA sequences code for this CDR3. V usage is TRBV27 and J usage is TRBJ1-1, with 12 positions matching TRBD1. Germline CDR1 reads MNHEY; CDR2 reads SMNVEV (reference sequence). This CDR3 contains 15 residues. J lost 3 bases, V lost 6 bases, and 5 bases had no gene match. CDR3 sequence (DNA): TGTGCCAGCAGGGGACAGGGGGCGCGGGACACTGAAGCTTTCTTT. Amino acid sequence: CASRGQGARDTEAFF.

The J gene is TRBJ1-1, the V gene TRBV6-1, with TRBD1 matching over 7 bases. The CDR3 runs 14 residues. J gave up 7 bases and V 5 bases, and 10 bases lay outside the gene matches. Per germline, CDR1 MNHNS and CDR2 SASEGT. The CDR3 DNA reads TGTGCCAGCAGTAACAGGGACAGTTATCTTGAAGCTTTCTTT. Translation: CASSNRDSYLEAFF.

About this clone: Other DNA sequences in this specimen translate into the identical CDR3. The rearrangement joins TRBV12-3 or TRBV12-4 to TRBJ1-5, with unresolved D. The CDR3 has 13 residues. The germline V and J ends were trimmed by 1 base and 4 bases, with 5 bases remaining between them. CDR3 nucleotide sequence: TGTGCCAGCAGTTTAGGGGCGAATCAGCCCCAGCATTTT. It codes for CASSLGANQPQHF.

The genes are TRBV5-1 and TRBJ2-2, with TRBD2 matching 9 bases. J gave up 3 bases and V 3 bases, and 3 bases lay outside the gene matches. The CDR3 covers 15 residues. Germline-derived CDR1 and CDR2 are SGHRS and YFSETQ. Written as DNA, the CDR3 is TGCGCCAGCAGCTCGACTAGCGGACACACCGGGGAGCTGTTTTTT. It is translated as CASSSTSGHTGELFF.

This rearrangement joins TRBV19 to TRBJ1-5; tentatively, D is TRBD1 (6 bases). The CDR3 covers 15 residues. V shed 5 bases and J shed 6 bases, with 17 bases lying between them. The germline gives CDR1 LNHDA, CDR2 SQIVND (reference sequence). The CDR3 region is CASSPQGGARQPQHF. As DNA, the CDR3 is TGTGCCAGTAGTCCGCAAGGGGGGGCTCGTCAGCCCCAGCATTTT.

The table lists this clone with a count of one. J is TRBJ1-2 and V is TRBV5-1, with D perhaps TRBD1 (6 bases). V was pared by 1 base and J by 10 bases, with 23 bases between. Germline V lookup: CDR1 SGHRS, CDR2 YFSETQ. CDR3 size: 16 residues. Written as DNA, the CDR3 is TGCGCCAGCAGCTTGCTATCTCCAGGGACAAGTCTTGACTACACCTTC. Its protein product is CASSLLSPGTSLDYTF.

The rearrangement uses TRBV10-3 and TRBJ1-2; D is uncertain. The CDR3 loop spans 14 amino acids. The V end lost 3 bases, the J end lost 6 bases, and 14 bases lay between the germline ends. The germline gives CDR1 ENHRY, CDR2 SYGVKD. The CDR3 DNA follows: TGTGCCATCAGTGAAGGACGGAGGTCGGATGGCTACACCTTC. Amino acids: CAISEGRRSDGYTF.

V is TRBV19 and J is TRBJ1-1; D uncertain. Trimming left V 6 bases short and J 1 base short, with 12 bases between. The CDR3 extends over 14 amino acids. Germline loops: CDR1 LNHDA, CDR2 SQIVND (reference sequence). The DNA of the CDR3 is TGTGCCAGTAGCCCCCCTGAGGGGAACACTGAAGCTTTCTTT. Its protein is CASSPPEGNTEAFF. The whole variable domain, filled in from reference TRBV19 and TRBJ1-1, reads DGGITQSPKYLFRKEGQNVTLSCEQNLNHDAMYWYRQDPGQGLRLIYYSQIVNDFQKGDIAEGYSVSREKKESFPLTVTSAQKNPTAFYLCASSPPEGNTEAFFGQGTRLTVV.

The chain couples TRBV7-8 to TRBJ1-1; perhaps TRBD1 as D (6 bases). Germline values: CDR1 SGHVS, CDR2 FQNEAQ. This CDR3 comprises 14 residues. Trimming left V 6 bases short and J 1 base short, with 12 bases between. Here the CDR3 DNA reads TGTGCCAGCAGTGCGACAGGATCGAACACTGAAGCTTTCTTT. Its translation is CASSATGSNTEAFF.

Of note for this clone: An end of the junction differs from the germline gene, which may be a read error. The rearrangement uses TRBV4-1 and TRBJ2-3; tentatively, D is TRBD2 (7 bases). The CDR3 runs to 18 residues. CDR1 is MGHRA, CDR2 YSYEKL, per germline. CDR3 sequence reads: CASSQGPLGGAPTGTQYF. CDR3 in DNA: TGCGCCAGCAGCCAAGGTCCCCTTGGGGGGGCCCCCACAGGTACGCAGTATTTT.

This clone was seen a few times. The J gene is TRBJ2-3, the V gene TRBV7-6, with TRBD2 matching over 9 bases. J gave up 8 bases and V 5 bases, and 14 bases lay outside the gene matches. CDR1 is SGHVS, CDR2 FNYEAQ, per germline. This CDR3 comprises 16 residues. CDR3 sequence: CASSPRLAENSGTQYF. For the CDR3, the DNA is TGTGCCAGCAGCCCGAGACTAGCGGAGAATTCGGGTACGCAGTATTTT.

V usage is TRBV29-1 and J usage is TRBJ2-2; 8 bases line up with TRBD1. CDR3 length: 14 amino acids. V shed 6 bases, J shed 7 bases, and the junction held 10 bases outside the gene matches. Germline CDR1 SQVTM, CDR2 ANQGSEA. CDR3 sequence: CSVMDRVRGGELFF. The CDR3 DNA sequence: TGCAGCGTCATGGACAGGGTTAGAGGCGGGGAGCTGTTTTTT.

This clone was found many times. CDR3 sequence reads: CASSLHHSNQPQHF. The CDR3 DNA is TGTGCCAGCAGCTTGCATCATAGCAATCAGCCCCAGCATTTT. The chain recombines TRBV5-8 with TRBJ1-5; D is unclear. Trimming left V 1 base short and J 0 bases short, with 5 bases between. The CDR3 is 14 amino acids. Germline values: CDR1 SGHTS, CDR2 YDEGEE.

The rearrangement uses TRBV28 and TRBJ2-7, with TRBD1 matching 7 bases. The trim removed 6 bases at V and 3 bases at J, leaving 11 bases unmatched. This CDR3 is 15 amino acids long. Germline CDR1 MDHEN, CDR2 SYDVKM. The CDR3 DNA reads as TGTGCCAGCAGGAAAACCGGGACAGCACTCTACGAGCAGTACTTC. This codes for CASRKTGTALYEQYF.

This clone has only one observation. The rearrangement joins TRBV7-6 to TRBJ1-1; D may be TRBD1 (5 bases). CDR3 size: 15 residues. CDR1 is SGHVS, CDR2 FNYEAQ, per germline. V was trimmed by 4 bases and J by 4 bases, leaving 16 bases between them. CDR3 sequence (DNA): TGTGCCAGCAGCTCCATGGAAGGGGAGGGCACTGAAGCTTTCTTT. This translates into CASSSMEGEGTEAFF.

The chain links TRBV13 to TRBJ1-2, with no clear D. V was trimmed by 0 bases and J by 0 bases, leaving 14 bases between them. The CDR3 length is 17 residues. The germline V gene has CDR1 PRHDT and CDR2 FYEKMQ (reference sequence). This CDR3 reads CASSLGPGSGANYGYTF. The CDR3 region has the DNA TGTGCCAGCAGCTTAGGCCCGGGGTCGGGAGCTAACTATGGCTACACCTTC. The variable domain in full, with the rest retrieved from reference TRBV13 and TRBJ1-2, is AAGVIQSPRHLIKEKRETATLKCYPIPRHDTVYWYQQGPGQDPQFLISFYEKMQSDKGSIPDRFSAQQFSDYHSELNMSSLELGDSALYFCASSLGPGSGANYGYTFGSGTRLTVV.

This chain uses TRBV30 with TRBJ2-5; 7 bases align to TRBD2. The length of the CDR3 is 15 residues. The trim removed 2 bases at V and 1 base at J, leaving 7 bases unmatched. Germline lookup yields CDR1 GTSNPN and CDR2 SVGIG (reference sequence). The CDR3 loop reads CAWSPPGLSQETQYF. In DNA form, the CDR3 reads TGTGCCTGGAGTCCGCCGGGACTATCCCAAGAGACCCAGTACTTC.

The chain couples TRBV28 to TRBJ1-1, with D unclear. In germline, CDR1 is MDHEN, CDR2 SYDVKM. This CDR3 has 14 residues. The V end was cut by 6 bases, the J end by 3 bases, with 14 bases between. Written as DNA, the CDR3 is TGTGCCAGCAGCCCCGGTGGGAGGTACACTGAAGCTTTCTTT. Its protein product is CASSPGGRYTEAFF.

V usage is TRBV10-3 and J usage is TRBJ1-5; D is perhaps TRBD1 (5 bases). This CDR3 region has 14 residues. The ends were cut back, 8 bases at V and 5 bases at J, with 16 bases in the middle. Germline-derived CDR1 and CDR2 are ENHRY and SYGVKD. The CDR3 spells CAIRAGPTHQPQHF. For the CDR3, the DNA is TGTGCCATCCGGGCGGGGCCCACTCATCAGCCCCAGCATTTT.

DNA for the CDR3: TGTGCCAGCAGCGGACAGTTTAATGAAAAACTGTTTTTT. This gives the protein CASSGQFNEKLFF. This chain joins TRBV6-5 and TRBJ1-4, with a tentative D call TRBD1 (6 bases). V lost 6 bases and J lost 4, with 9 bases in between. CDR3 length: 13 amino acids. In germline, CDR1 is MNHEY, CDR2 SVGAGI.

The J gene is TRBJ2-5, the V gene TRBV6-5; D possibly corresponds to TRBD1 (5 bases). The germline gives CDR1 MNHEY, CDR2 SVGAGI. The CDR3 has 15 amino acids. Trimming took 2 bases from V and 0 from J, leaving 10 bases between them. The CDR3 region has the DNA TGTGCCAGCAGTTACAGGGGCAGGGACCAAGAGACCCAGTACTTC. It specifies CASSYRGRDQETQYF.

V and J are TRBV2 and TRBJ2-7; possible D gene TRBD2, 7 bases. The CDR3 runs 15 residues. The V and J ends lost 8 bases and 5 bases respectively, with 22 bases between them. Germline V gene lookup returns CDR1 SNHLY and CDR2 FYNNEI. As DNA, the CDR3 is TGTGCCAGCGTACTACAGGGAGCGGGGAAAAACGAGCAGTACTTC. It yields the protein CASVLQGAGKNEQYF.

V usage is TRBV19 and J usage is TRBJ1-1; the D gene is possibly TRBD1 (6 bases). The CDR3 is 16 residues long. V was clipped by 4 bases and J by 0 bases, with 15 bases between them. CDR1 is LNHDA, CDR2 SQIVND, per germline (reference sequence). The CDR3 sequence is CASSNDRKRMNTEAFF. CDR3 sequence (DNA): TGTGCCAGTAGTAACGACAGGAAACGGATGAACACTGAAGCTTTCTTT.